Listed below are T cell receptor beta chains from one sample, sequenced in a study of T cells in Graves' hyperthyroidism and ophthalmopathy. Each CDR3 protein is one row after TCRdb ran MiXCR on the multiplex PCR reads. The data contain hundreds of thousands of distinct CDR3 sequences, around 16% of them singletons. Material for sequencing was blood. Source of these receptors: a man aged 35 to 55 with Graves' hyperthyroidism. The CDR3 runs from the conserved cysteine through the conserved F or W. The D gene is left open where the match is weak. Clone size, where shown, is once, few, many, or a class for clones that have expanded.

clone_size j_call cdr3_length v_call d_call cdr3_nt cdr3_aa
many TRBJ2-7 15 TRBV20-1 TRBD2 TGCAGTGCTAGAGATCTACTAGCGGGGGAGTTCGAGCAGTACTTC CSARDLLAGEFEQYF
many TRBJ2-1 16 TRBV20-1 - TGCAGTGCTAGAGAGCAAGGGTTCGCGTCTTACAATGAGCAGTTCTTC CSAREQGFASYNEQFF
many TRBJ2-5 13 TRBV6-1 TRBD2 TGTGCCAGCAAGCGGGGCTTCCAAGAGACCCAGTACTTC CASKRGFQETQYF
many TRBJ1-1 13 TRBV18 - TGTGCCAGCTCACCTCAGAAGGACACTGAAGCTTTCTTT CASSPQKDTEAFF
- TRBJ2-5 18 TRBV20-1 TRBD2 TGCAGTGCATACACCGGGACTAGCATGAGAGCTCGCCAAGAGACCCAGTACTTC CSAYTGTSMRARQETQYF
few TRBJ2-6 15 TRBV5-1 TRBD1 TGCGCCAGCAGCTTGGAGGGGGCCGGGGCCAACGTCCTGACTTTC CASSLEGAGANVLTF
- TRBJ2-4 14 TRBV7-2 - TGTGCCAGCAGCTTAGGAACAGCCAAAAACATTCAGTACTTC CASSLGTAKNIQYF
once TRBJ1-4 11 TRBV6-1 - TGTGCCAGCAGTGAAGTTAAAAAACTGTTTTTT CASSEVKKLFF
many TRBJ1-4 15 TRBV7-2 TRBD1 TGTGCCAGCAGCTTAAGTCGACAGGGACCGGGTAAACTGTTTTTT CASSLSRQGPGKLFF
many TRBJ2-5 15 TRBV7-2 - TGTGCCAGCAGCTTAGTGGGCCAGAACCAAGAGACCCAGTACTTC CASSLVGQNQETQYF
many TRBJ1-2 17 TRBV15 TRBD1 TGTGCCACCAGCAGTCCCAAACAGGGGGTTCATAACTATGGCTACACCTTC CATSSPKQGVHNYGYTF
many TRBJ1-5 13 TRBV15 - TGTGCCACCAGCAGAGTTAGAGGTGGGCCCCAGCATTTT CATSRVRGGPQHF
medium-sized TRBJ2-1 14 TRBV30 - TGTGCCTGGAGTGTACAGGGAAGTAACAATGAGCAGTTCTTC CAWSVQGSNNEQFF
many TRBJ1-1 15 TRBV3-1 - TGTGCCAGCAGCCTTCATGGCGATACGAGCACTGAAGCTTTCTTT CASSLHGDTSTEAFF
- TRBJ2-7 17 TRBV4-1 - TGCGCCAGCAGCCAGAATCCTCGGGGTCCGAGCTCCTACGAGCAGTACTTC CASSQNPRGPSSYEQYF
many TRBJ1-2 18 TRBV7-2 - TGTGCCAGCAGCGAGGGCCCGGGACGGAGAGCCGATAACTATGGCTACACCTTC CASSEGPGRRADNYGYTF
- TRBJ2-1 14 TRBV29-1 TRBD1 TGCAGCGTTGTAACGAGACAGGGGATAAATGAGCAGTTCTTC CSVVTRQGINEQFF
many TRBJ1-2 14 TRBV2 - TGTGCCAGCACCCCGGCGTTCCCTCAAGGGGGCTACACCTTC CASTPAFPQGGYTF
many TRBJ2-3 17 TRBV9 - TGTGCCAGCAGCGACCCGAACGGCGCGGGGAGCACAGATACGCAGTATTTT CASSDPNGAGSTDTQYF
few TRBJ2-3 15 TRBV7-3 TRBD2 TGTGCCAGCAGCCGACTAGCGGGGGTGACAGATACGCAGTATTTT CASSRLAGVTDTQYF
many TRBJ2-2 14 TRBV2 - TGTGCCAGCAGTGTTTGGGGGGATACCGGGGAGCTGTTTTTT CASSVWGDTGELFF
few TRBJ1-2 15 TRBV18 TRBD1 TGTGCCAGCTCACCACCGACAGGGTCCGACTATGGCTACACCTTC CASSPPTGSDYGYTF
- TRBJ2-1 15 TRBV28 TRBD1 TGTGCCAGCAGTCCCGAGGACAGGGTCATCAATGAGCAGTTCTTC CASSPEDRVINEQFF
many TRBJ2-7 12 TRBV27 TRBD1 TGTGCCAGCAGCCGGGACAGGGTTCAGCAGTACTTC CASSRDRVQQYF
- TRBJ1-4 17 TRBV6-1 - TGTGCCAGCAGTGCGAGTGACAGCGGGTATTTGAGTGAAAAACTGTTTTTT CASSASDSGYLSEKLFF
many TRBJ2-3 15 TRBV20-1 TRBD2 TGCAGTGCTAGGAGGCGGGGGGGAAGCACAGATACGCAGTATTTT CSARRRGGSTDTQYF
many TRBJ1-6 14 TRBV20-1 - TGCAGTGCTTTAGGACTTTCTGATAATTCACCCCTCCACTTT CSALGLSDNSPLHF
many TRBJ2-5 15 TRBV9 TRBD1 TGTGCCAGCAGCCCCGTAGGGACAGGAGTGGAGACCCAGTACTTC CASSPVGTGVETQYF
many TRBJ1-1 13 TRBV24-1 - TGTGCCACCAGTGAACGAGCGGACACTGAAGCTTTCTTT CATSERADTEAFF
- TRBJ1-3 13 TRBV7-2 - TGTGCCAGCAGCGGAGTATTTGGAAACACCATATATTTT CASSGVFGNTIYF
many TRBJ2-7 13 TRBV6-1 TRBD1 TGTGCCAGCAGCGGGACAGGTCGCTGGGTGCAGTACTTC CASSGTGRWVQYF
few TRBJ2-1 12 TRBV6-1 - TGTGCCACGAGGACGGGATACAATGAGCAGTTCTTC CATRTGYNEQFF
many TRBJ1-2 14 TRBV20-1 TRBD1 TGCAGTGCTCCCCGGACAGGGGTGACCTATGGCTACACCTTC CSAPRTGVTYGYTF
- TRBJ1-3 14 TRBV19 - TGTGCCAGTAAAGGGGTTCTCTCTGGAAACACCATATATTTT CASKGVLSGNTIYF
few TRBJ2-1 15 TRBV20-1 TRBD2 TGCAGTGCTAGGCCCTCGGGACTAGCTCTCCATGAGCAGTTCTTC CSARPSGLALHEQFF
many TRBJ2-2 18 TRBV10-3 - TGTGCCATCAGTGAGGGGCCCCTCCAGGGTGCGAACACCGGGGAGCTGTTTTTT CAISEGPLQGANTGELFF
many TRBJ1-1 12 TRBV13 TRBD1 TGTGCCAGCAGCTTAGGAAGGGGGCCGACTTTCTTT CASSLGRGPTFF
- TRBJ2-2 14 TRBV27 TRBD1 TGTGCCGGCAGTAAACAGGGGGACACCGGGGAGCTGTTTTTT CAGSKQGDTGELFF
many TRBJ1-2 12 TRBV6-2/TRBV6-3 - TGTGCCAGCAGTTACCGCTCGGATGGCTACACCTTC CASSYRSDGYTF
many TRBJ2-1 13 TRBV5-1 - TGCGCCAGCAGCTTGGGGGTCGGCAATGAGCAGTTCTTC CASSLGVGNEQFF
- TRBJ1-2 14 TRBV3-1 - TGTGCCAGCAGCCACGGTCCCGGTCGGGGTGGCTACACCTTC CASSHGPGRGGYTF
many TRBJ2-3 14 TRBV11-2 - TGTGCCAGCAGCTTAATCCAGGGAGCAGATACGCAGTATTTT CASSLIQGADTQYF
few TRBJ1-5 15 TRBV7-2 TRBD1 TGTGCCAGCAGCTCACAGGGGCTAGTCAATCAGCCCCAGCATTTT CASSSQGLVNQPQHF
many TRBJ1-1 13 TRBV4-1 - TGCGCCAGCAGCCATAAAAGGGGCACTGAAGCTTTCTTT CASSHKRGTEAFF
many TRBJ1-1 14 TRBV10-3 - TGTGCCATCAGTGAGTCACAGGGAAAACCTGAAGCTTTCTTT CAISESQGKPEAFF
many TRBJ1-1 13 TRBV28 - TGTGCCAGCAGTTCCTTCGGGGCTGCTGAAGCTTTCTTT CASSSFGAAEAFF
many TRBJ1-1 14 TRBV10-1 - TGCGCCAGCAGTGGGTCCAGGGGGAACACTGAAGCTTTCTTT CASSGSRGNTEAFF
few TRBJ2-7 13 TRBV20-1 - TGCAGTGCCCCCCTCGGGGCTTACTACGAGCAGTACTTC CSAPLGAYYEQYF
many TRBJ2-7 14 TRBV5-1 - TGCGCCAGCAGCCCGATTGGCAAAGCCTACGAGCAGTACTTC CASSPIGKAYEQYF
- TRBJ2-2 15 TRBV5-1 - TGCGCCAGCAGTACGTCCGCCGGGTCAACCGGGGAGCTGTTTTTT CASSTSAGSTGELFF
- TRBJ2-7 15 TRBV9 - TGTGCCAGCAGCGTCGGAAGTCAAGTGTCCTACGAGCAGTACTTC CASSVGSQVSYEQYF
- TRBJ1-1 13 TRBV9 - TGTGCCAGCAGCGTTGGGAGTGGGACTGAAGCTTTCTTT CASSVGSGTEAFF
- TRBJ2-7 13 TRBV4-3 - TGCGCCAGCAGCCAAGTGCCGGCCCCCGAGCAGTACTTC CASSQVPAPEQYF
many TRBJ1-1 13 TRBV7-2 - TGTGCCAGCAGCCAGTGGACAGTTTCTGAAGCTTTCTTT CASSQWTVSEAFF
many TRBJ2-7 13 TRBV6-1 TRBD1 TGTGCCAGCAGTCCCGGGACAGGGTTCGAGCAGTACTTC CASSPGTGFEQYF
many TRBJ1-5 15 TRBV2 TRBD1 TGTGCCAGCAGTTATGACAGGGAGTCCAGGCAGCCCCAGCATTTT CASSYDRESRQPQHF